The rows below give T cell receptor beta chains drawn from one sample of a study of blood T cell repertoires in COVID-19. Profiled with immunoSEQ multiplex PCR; TCRdb holds only in-frame clones, not every one. The sample holds about 110,000 clones, about two thirds seen once. What was sequenced was peripheral blood. Receptors were obtained from a woman between 35 and 50 years old with acute or convalescent COVID-19. Each CDR3 is given with its conserved first and last residue. The order of the fields is CDR3 DNA, CDR3 protein, V gene, clone size, D gene, CDR3 length, J gene. The D gene is left open where the match is weak. Where a row states a size, it is once, few, many or the class of an expanded clone; other rows omit it.

CDR3nt: TGCGCCAGCAGCTTAGGGACTGCAAGAGGACTGTTTTTT; CDR3aa: CASSLGTARGLFF; v_gene: TRBV5-1; abundance: once; d_gene: .; len: 13; j_gene: TRBJ1-4
CDR3nt: TGTGCCAGCAGTCCCCAGGTGGTAAGCAATCAGCCCCAGCATTTT; CDR3aa: CASSPQVVSNQPQHF; v_gene: TRBV28; abundance: few; d_gene: .; len: 15; j_gene: TRBJ1-5
CDR3nt: TGTGCCAGCAGCGCACGCCCGGAGGATGAGCAGTTCTTC; CDR3aa: CASSARPEDEQFF; v_gene: TRBV9; abundance: .; d_gene: .; len: 13; j_gene: TRBJ2-1
CDR3nt: TGTGCCAGCAGTCCCCCCCAGGGGAGGGAGGTTGAAGCTTTCTTT; CDR3aa: CASSPPQGREVEAFF; v_gene: TRBV28; abundance: .; d_gene: .; len: 15; j_gene: TRBJ1-1
CDR3nt: TGTGCCACCAGCAGGGGACAGGGCGATAACACCGGGGAGCTGTTTTTT; CDR3aa: CATSRGQGDNTGELFF; v_gene: TRBV15; abundance: .; d_gene: TRBD1; len: 16; j_gene: TRBJ2-2
CDR3nt: TGTGCCAGCAGCTTAGGTGTGGACAGGGACGACGAGCAGTACTTC; CDR3aa: CASSLGVDRDDEQYF; v_gene: TRBV7-6; abundance: .; d_gene: TRBD1; len: 15; j_gene: TRBJ2-7
CDR3nt: TGCAGTGCGCATGACACTTACGAGCAGTACTTC; CDR3aa: CSAHDTYEQYF; v_gene: TRBV20-1; abundance: few; d_gene: .; len: 11; j_gene: TRBJ2-7
CDR3nt: TGTGCCAGCAGTGAATCGGGGGTTCGAAGGGCTGAAGCTTTCTTT; CDR3aa: CASSESGVRRAEAFF; v_gene: TRBV25-1; abundance: .; d_gene: .; len: 15; j_gene: TRBJ1-1
CDR3nt: TGTGCCAGCAGTTACGCGGGGACCCCTACCAATGAGCAGTTCTTC; CDR3aa: CASSYAGTPTNEQFF; v_gene: TRBV6-5; abundance: .; d_gene: .; len: 15; j_gene: TRBJ2-1
CDR3nt: TGTGCCAGCGCAAGGGGCCAGGAGGGCATTCAGTACTTC; CDR3aa: CASARGQEGIQYF; v_gene: TRBV6-5; abundance: once; d_gene: .; len: 13; j_gene: TRBJ2-4
CDR3nt: TGTGCCAGTAGTATTCGGCAGGGATTTACGGGCAATCAGCCCCAGCATTTT; CDR3aa: CASSIRQGFTGNQPQHF; v_gene: TRBV19; abundance: once; d_gene: .; len: 17; j_gene: TRBJ1-5
CDR3nt: TGTGCCAGCTCACCAGGGACAGGGCCCTACGAGCAGTACTTC; CDR3aa: CASSPGTGPYEQYF; v_gene: TRBV18; abundance: .; d_gene: TRBD1; len: 14; j_gene: TRBJ2-7
CDR3nt: TGTGCCAGCAGCCCCGACAGGGTATTCTACTTC; CDR3aa: CASSPDRVFYF; v_gene: TRBV7-8; abundance: .; d_gene: TRBD1; len: 11; j_gene: TRBJ2-7
CDR3nt: TGCGCCAGCAGCCAACTAACAGGGGGCTTATGGGCCCAGCATTTT; CDR3aa: CASSQLTGGLWAQHF; v_gene: TRBV4-1; abundance: once; d_gene: TRBD1; len: 15; j_gene: TRBJ1-5
CDR3nt: TGTGCCAGCGGTACCCGGGACAAGAAGTACGAGCAGTACTTC; CDR3aa: CASGTRDKKYEQYF; v_gene: TRBV5-4; abundance: .; d_gene: .; len: 14; j_gene: TRBJ2-7
CDR3nt: TGTGCCAGCAGTTACTCGGGCGCTCCCAGGGATACGCAGTATTTT; CDR3aa: CASSYSGAPRDTQYF; v_gene: TRBV6-6; abundance: few; d_gene: .; len: 15; j_gene: TRBJ2-3